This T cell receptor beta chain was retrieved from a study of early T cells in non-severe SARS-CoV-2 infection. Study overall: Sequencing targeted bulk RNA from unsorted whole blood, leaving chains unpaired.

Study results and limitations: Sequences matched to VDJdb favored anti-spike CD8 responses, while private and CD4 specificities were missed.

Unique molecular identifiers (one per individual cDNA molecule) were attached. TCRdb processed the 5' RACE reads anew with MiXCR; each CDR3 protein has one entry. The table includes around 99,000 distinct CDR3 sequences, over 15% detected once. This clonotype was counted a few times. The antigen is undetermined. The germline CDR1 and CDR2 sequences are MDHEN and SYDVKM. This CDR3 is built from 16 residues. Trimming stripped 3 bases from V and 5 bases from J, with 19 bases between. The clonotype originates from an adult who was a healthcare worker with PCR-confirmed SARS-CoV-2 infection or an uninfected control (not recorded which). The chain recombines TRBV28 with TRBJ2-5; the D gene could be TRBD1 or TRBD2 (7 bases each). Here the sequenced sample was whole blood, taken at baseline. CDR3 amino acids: CASSFSQGGTVETQYF. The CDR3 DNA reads TGTGCCAGCAGTTTTAGTCAGGGGGGGACGGTGGAGACCCAGTACTTC.